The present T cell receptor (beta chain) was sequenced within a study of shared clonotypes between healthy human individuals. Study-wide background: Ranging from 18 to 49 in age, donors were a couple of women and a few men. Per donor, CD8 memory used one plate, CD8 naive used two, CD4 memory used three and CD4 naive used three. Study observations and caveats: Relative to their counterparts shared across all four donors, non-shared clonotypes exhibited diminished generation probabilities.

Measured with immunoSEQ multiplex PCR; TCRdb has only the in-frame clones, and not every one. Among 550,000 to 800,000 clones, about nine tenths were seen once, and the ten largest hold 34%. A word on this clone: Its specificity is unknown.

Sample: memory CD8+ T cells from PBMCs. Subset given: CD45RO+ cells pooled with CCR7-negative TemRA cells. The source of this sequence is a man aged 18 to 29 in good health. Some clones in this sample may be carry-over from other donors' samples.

The CDR3: CASSLLGTLGYEQYF. In DNA form, the CDR3 reads TGTGCCAGCAGTTTATTAGGCACGCTTGGTTACGAGCAGTACTTC. The chain employs TRBV28 and TRBJ2-7, with D hard to call. The CDR3 is 15 residues long. Germline V gives CDR1 MDHEN, CDR2 SYDVKM. The V gene lost 1 base and the J gene lost 4 bases, with 14 bases spanning the gap.